These 15 T cell receptor beta chains share one sample of origin, sequenced in a study of neurological immune-mediated disorders. TCRdb re-called the 5' RACE reads through MiXCR, storing one row per CDR3 protein. The table lists more than 95,000 distinct CDR3 sequences, more than 10% of them singletons. Described time point: longitudinal time-point 3. Sequencing was carried out using PBMCs. The receptors originated from a female donor with HTLV-1-associated myelopathy (HAM/TSP).

A remark on this clonotype: Its ends do not fully match the called genes, so a read error is possible. The V gene is TRBV20-1, the J gene TRBJ2-7; weak D call: TRBD2 (5 bases). Germline CDR1 reads DFQATT; CDR2 reads SNEGSKA (reference sequence). This CDR3 contains 14 residues. The CDR3: CSARDREASYAQYF. The DNA of the CDR3 is TGCAGTGCTAGAGATCGGGAAGCTAGCTACGCGCAGTACTTC.

This clonotype was counted only a few times. The chain carries TRBV6-6 and TRBJ2-1; 10 bases align to TRBD1. Germline CDR1 reads MNHNY; CDR2 reads SVGAGI (reference sequence). With V trimmed by 5 bases and J by 4 bases, 8 bases remained unmatched. The CDR3 totals 16 residues. CDR3 loop: CASSKGTGAPYNEQFF. Written as DNA, the CDR3 is TGTGCCAGCAGTAAGGGGACAGGGGCCCCTTACAATGAGCAGTTCTTC.

For this clonotype: Since a much larger clone is just one base distant, this may be a read error. The V call is TRBV5-1, the J call TRBJ1-1; TRBD1 aligns across 12 bases. The germline V gene encodes CDR1 SGHRS and CDR2 YFSETQ. V lost 4 bases, J lost 11 bases, and 3 bases stayed unmatched. This CDR3 is 12 amino acids long. The CDR3 nucleotides read TGCGCCAGCAGCGGGACAGGGGGCTCGGCTTTCTTT. Amino acids: CASSGTGGSAFF.

This clonotype was seen ten or more times. This sequence joins TRBV11-2 and TRBJ2-1, with D perhaps being TRBD1 or TRBD2 (6 bases each). This CDR3 region has 15 residues. V was pared by 5 bases and J by 3 bases, with 14 bases between. CDR1 and CDR2 (germline): SGHAT, FQNNGV. CDR3 amino acids: CASSPMGGHYNEQFF. As DNA, the CDR3 is TGTGCCAGCAGCCCGATGGGGGGCCACTACAATGAGCAGTTCTTC.

For this clonotype: This could be a read error, since a much larger clone is one nucleotide away. V and J are TRBV28 and TRBJ2-7; D is unclear. The CDR3 totals 13 residues. Trimming shortened V by 5 bases and J by 6 bases, and 14 bases separated the two germline ends. Germline CDR1 MDHEN, CDR2 SYDVKM. In nucleotides, the CDR3 is TGTGCCAGCAGTCGACCTCATGGTGGCGAGCAGTACTTC. Translated, it gives CASSRPHGGEQYF.

This clonotype was counted ten times or more. This rearrangement joins TRBV18 to TRBJ2-2; D remains ambiguous. CDR1 and CDR2 (germline): KGHSH, LQKENI. The V and J ends lost 6 bases and 2 bases respectively, with 7 bases between them. This CDR3 region has 13 residues. The CDR3 nucleotides are TGTGCCAGCTCGACTGCCAACACCGGGGAGCTGTTTTTT. This sequence encodes CASSTANTGELFF.

This clonotype has at least ten counts. The rearrangement links TRBV4-1 to TRBJ2-5; 9 nucleotides agree with TRBD2. V shed 3 bases and J 5 bases; nucleotides not matched to a gene: 10. The germline gives CDR1 MGHRA, CDR2 YSYEKL. CDR3 length equals 16 residues. CDR3 loop: CASSQGAGGPRETQYF. In DNA, the CDR3 is TGCGCCAGCAGCCAGGGAGCGGGGGGTCCAAGGGAGACCCAGTACTTC.

This clonotype appeared many times. The chain combines TRBV20-1 with TRBJ1-1; TRBD1 is a possible D gene (5 bases). CDR3 size: 14 residues. In germline, CDR1 is DFQATT, CDR2 SNEGSKA (reference sequence). Trimming took off 0 bases at V and 2 bases at J, with 10 bases between the two ends. DNA of the CDR3: TGCAGTGCTAGAGATTGGGGGACTAACACTGAAGCTTTCTTT. It encodes CSARDWGTNTEAFF.

This clonotype came up many times. V gene TRBV12-3 or TRBV12-4 combines with J gene TRBJ1-5; no definite D call. Deletions cut 1 base from V and 7 bases from J, with 8 bases between. The CDR3 runs 13 residues. The CDR3 region is CASSLGGGQPQHF. CDR3 bases: TGTGCCAGCAGTTTAGGGGGAGGGCAGCCCCAGCATTTT.

The V and J genes are TRBV11-2 and TRBJ2-1; D is ambiguous. Trimming took 1 base from V and 6 from J, leaving 10 bases between them. This CDR3 contains 14 residues. Germline V CDR1 and CDR2: SGHAT, FQNNGV. CDR3 DNA: TGTGCCAGCAGCTTAGTGGGTAGATCCAATGAGCAGTTCTTC. As protein: CASSLVGRSNEQFF.

The sample holds many counts of this clonotype. V usage is TRBV7-7 and J usage is TRBJ2-7, with TRBD1 as a possible D gene (6 bases). The CDR3 extends over 14 amino acids. V gave up 1 base and J gave up 0 bases, with 7 bases separating them. Germline-derived CDR1 and CDR2 are SSHAT and FNYEAQ (reference sequence). The CDR3 nucleotides read TGTGCCAGCAGCTTAGGGACAGACTCCTACGAGCAGTACTTC. Translating it yields CASSLGTDSYEQYF.

This clonotype was detected a few times. This sequence joins TRBV19 and TRBJ1-5; D is possibly TRBD1 (6 bases). CDR1 is LNHDA, CDR2 SQIVND, per germline (reference sequence). CDR3 length: 14 amino acids. The CDR3 region is CASGAFPSNQPQHF. As DNA, the CDR3 is TGTGCGTCAGGGGCGTTTCCTAGCAATCAGCCCCAGCATTTT.

The rearrangement links TRBV29-1 to TRBJ2-2; D assignment may be TRBD1 or TRBD2 (5 bases each). This CDR3 has 15 amino acids. CDR1 is SQVTM, CDR2 ANQGSEA, per germline. Trimming shortened V by 6 bases and J by 4 bases, and 18 bases separated the two germline ends. CDR3 sequence: CSVRRRGTVTGELFF. CDR3 coding DNA: TGCAGCGTGCGGCGGAGAGGGACGGTCACCGGGGAGCTGTTTTTT.

At least ten counts were recorded for this clonotype. The V and J genes are TRBV2 and TRBJ2-1; 9 bases agree with TRBD1. The V segment lost 6 bases and the J segment 7 bases; nucleotides outside the gene matches: 10. The germline V gene has CDR1 SNHLY and CDR2 FYNNEI. The CDR3 spans 15 residues. CDR3 region: CASSKQGAFINEQFF. The CDR3 bases are TGTGCCAGCAGCAAACAGGGGGCGTTTATTAATGAGCAGTTCTTC.

This clonotype was detected many times. The gene calls are TRBV28 and TRBJ2-7; D is undetermined. This CDR3 spans 15 amino acids. V was clipped by 4 bases and J by 0 bases, with 13 bases between them. Germline CDR1 reads MDHEN; CDR2 reads SYDVKM. The CDR3 region is CASSYGDFSSYEQYF. The CDR3 DNA follows: TGTGCCAGCAGTTACGGTGATTTCAGCTCCTACGAGCAGTACTTC.